This section outlines one T cell receptor beta chain sequence together with its context. Selected positively for CCR7 and CD45RO-negative, naive CD8 cells excluded terminally differentiated effector memory CD45RA+ cells. Trimming took off 6 bases at V and 2 bases at J, with 22 bases between the two ends. There are 16 residues in the CDR3. Germline CDR1 reads SQVTM; CDR2 reads ANQGSEA. This record comes from a study of shared clonotypes between healthy human individuals. Study overall: CD4 naive and memory got three plates each, CD8 naive two, CD8 memory one.

For sorted subsets, 150 to 250 ng DNA per replicate equaled around 30,000 T cell genomes. TCRdb's table, derived via immunoSEQ multiplex PCR, lists solely in-frame clones and lacks some. The table has around 2,000,000 clones, less than 95% seen once; the top ten hold 0.85% to 1.2%. The clonotype was recovered from a man younger than 35 in good health. The chain has TRBV29-1 and TRBJ1-1; D is uncertain. Sequencing was done on a sample of naive CD8+ T cells sorted from blood. CDR3: CSVEQRPEKENTEAFF. Here the CDR3 DNA reads TGCAGCGTGGAACAGAGGCCCGAAAAGGAAAACACTGAAGCTTTCTTT.